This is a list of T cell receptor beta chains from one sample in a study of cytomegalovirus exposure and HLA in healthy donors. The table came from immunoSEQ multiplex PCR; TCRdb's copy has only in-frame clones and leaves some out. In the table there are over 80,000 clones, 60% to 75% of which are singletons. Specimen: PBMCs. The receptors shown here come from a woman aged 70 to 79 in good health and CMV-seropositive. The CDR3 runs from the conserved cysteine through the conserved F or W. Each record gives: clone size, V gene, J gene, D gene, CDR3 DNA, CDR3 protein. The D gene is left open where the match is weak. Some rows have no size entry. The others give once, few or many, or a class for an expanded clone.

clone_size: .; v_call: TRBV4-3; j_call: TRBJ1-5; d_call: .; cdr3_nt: TGCGCCAGCAGCCAAGATAAGGCAGCGGTTATGCCCCAGCATTTT; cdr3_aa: CASSQDKAAVMPQHF
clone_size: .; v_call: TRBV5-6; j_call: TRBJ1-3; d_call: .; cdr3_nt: TGTGCCAGCAGCTCCCGGGGACTCTCTGGAAACACCATATATTTT; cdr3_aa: CASSSRGLSGNTIYF
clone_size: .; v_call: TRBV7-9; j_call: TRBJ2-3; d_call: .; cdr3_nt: TGTGCCAGCAGCCCGCGACAGGTGAAGTATACGCAGTATTTT; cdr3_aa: CASSPRQVKYTQYF
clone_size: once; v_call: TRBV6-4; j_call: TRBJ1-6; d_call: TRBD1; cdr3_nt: TGTGCCAGCAGTGACTCACAGGGGGGGAATTCACCCCTCCACTTT; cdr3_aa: CASSDSQGGNSPLHF
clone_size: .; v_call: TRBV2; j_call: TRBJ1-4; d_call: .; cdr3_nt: TGTGCCAGCAGTGAAGGTGGGGCGAGGAATGAAAAACTGTTTTTT; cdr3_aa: CASSEGGARNEKLFF
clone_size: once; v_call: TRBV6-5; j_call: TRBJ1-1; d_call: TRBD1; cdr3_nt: TGTGCCAGCACCCGGACAGGCACCACTGAAGCTTTCTTT; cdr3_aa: CASTRTGTTEAFF
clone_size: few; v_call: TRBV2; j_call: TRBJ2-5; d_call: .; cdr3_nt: TGTGCCAGCAAGGGGCCTGGAGAGACCCAGTACTTC; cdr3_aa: CASKGPGETQYF
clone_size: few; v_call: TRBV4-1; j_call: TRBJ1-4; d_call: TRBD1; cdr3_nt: TGCGCCAGCAGCCCTCAGGGGGCGCGGGGTGAAAAACTGTTTTTT; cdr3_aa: CASSPQGARGEKLFF
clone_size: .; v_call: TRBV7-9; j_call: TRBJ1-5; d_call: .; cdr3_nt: TGTGCCAGCAGTAGGGAGGGGAGCCATCAGCCCCAGCATTTT; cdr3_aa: CASSREGSHQPQHF
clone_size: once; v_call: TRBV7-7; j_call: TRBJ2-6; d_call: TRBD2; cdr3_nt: TGTGCTAGCAGCCCTATACCAGCGGGGAGCTCTGGGGCCAACGTCCTGACTTTC; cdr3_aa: CASSPIPAGSSGANVLTF
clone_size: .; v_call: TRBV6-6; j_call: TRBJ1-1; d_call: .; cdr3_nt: TGTGCCAGCAGTGGCACCCCGGGGTTGAACACTGAAGCTTTCTTT; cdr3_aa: CASSGTPGLNTEAFF
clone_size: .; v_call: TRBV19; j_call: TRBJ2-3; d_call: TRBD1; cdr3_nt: TGTGCCAGTAGTCAATTCCAGGGGGCGTTGATCACAGATACGCAGTATTTT; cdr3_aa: CASSQFQGALITDTQYF
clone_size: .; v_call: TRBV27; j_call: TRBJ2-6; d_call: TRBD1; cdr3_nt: TGTGCCAGCAGTTTATTTATGACAGGGGGCTGGGCCAACGTCCTGACTTTC; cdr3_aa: CASSLFMTGGWANVLTF
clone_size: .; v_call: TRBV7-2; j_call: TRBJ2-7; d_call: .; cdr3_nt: TGTGCCAGCAGCTTACAGACCGGGACCTACGAGCAGTACTTC; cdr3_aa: CASSLQTGTYEQYF
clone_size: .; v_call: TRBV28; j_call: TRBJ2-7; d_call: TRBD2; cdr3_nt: TGTGCCAGCAGTTTTAGCGGGGGTACTCCACACAACTACGAGCAGTACTTC; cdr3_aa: CASSFSGGTPHNYEQYF
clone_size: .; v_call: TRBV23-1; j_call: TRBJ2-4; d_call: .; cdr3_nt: TGCGCCAGCAGCCGAGACAGGCTAGCCAAAAACATTCAGTACTTC; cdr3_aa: CASSRDRLAKNIQYF
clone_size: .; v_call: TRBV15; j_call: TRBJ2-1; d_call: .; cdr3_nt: TGTGCCACCAGCAGAGAAGGTTCGGGACAAGGGAGATACAATGAGCAGTTCTTC; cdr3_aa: CATSREGSGQGRYNEQFF
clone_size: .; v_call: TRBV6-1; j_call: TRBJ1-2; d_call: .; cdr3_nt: TGTGCCAGCAGTGGGACCGGGACACAAGGAAACTATGGCTACACCTTC; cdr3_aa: CASSGTGTQGNYGYTF
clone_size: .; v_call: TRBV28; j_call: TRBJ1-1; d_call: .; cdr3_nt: TGTGCCAGCAGTTTGTATACAGTGGACACTGAAGCTTTCTTT; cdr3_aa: CASSLYTVDTEAFF
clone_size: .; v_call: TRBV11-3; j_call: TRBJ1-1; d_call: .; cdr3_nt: TGTGCCAGCAGCTTAGGAGGCGATGAAGCTTTCTTT; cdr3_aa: CASSLGGDEAFF
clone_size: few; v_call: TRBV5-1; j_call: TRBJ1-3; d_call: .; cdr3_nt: TGCGCCAGCAGCTTGTACTCTGGAAACACCATATATTTT; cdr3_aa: CASSLYSGNTIYF
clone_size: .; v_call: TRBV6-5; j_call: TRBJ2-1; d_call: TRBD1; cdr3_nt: TGTGCCAGCAGCGACCTAGGGGACAGACAGTTCTTC; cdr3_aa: CASSDLGDRQFF
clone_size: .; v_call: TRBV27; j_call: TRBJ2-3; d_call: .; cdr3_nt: TGTGCCAGCAGTTTAAACGGGAACACAGATACGCAGTATTTT; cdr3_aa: CASSLNGNTDTQYF
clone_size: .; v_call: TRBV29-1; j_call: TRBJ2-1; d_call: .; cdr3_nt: TGCAGCGTTCCCACAGGGAATCATGAGCAGTTCTTC; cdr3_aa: CSVPTGNHEQFF
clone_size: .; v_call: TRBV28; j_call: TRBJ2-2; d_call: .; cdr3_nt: TGTGCCAGTATGACAGGGAACACCGGGGAGCTGTTTTTT; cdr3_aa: CASMTGNTGELFF
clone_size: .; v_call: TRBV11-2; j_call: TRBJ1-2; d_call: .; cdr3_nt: TGTGCCAGCAGCTTAGCACCTGAGATTCTCTATGGCTACACCTTC; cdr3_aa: CASSLAPEILYGYTF
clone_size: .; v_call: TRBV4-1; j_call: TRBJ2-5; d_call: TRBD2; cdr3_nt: TGCGCCAGCAGCCCGTCGAACGGACTAGCGGGAGGGATGGAGCAGTACTTC; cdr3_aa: CASSPSNGLAGGMEQYF
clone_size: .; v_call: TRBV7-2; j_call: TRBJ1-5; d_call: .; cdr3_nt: TGTGCCAGCAGCTCCAGGGCCGGTCAGCCCCAGCATTTT; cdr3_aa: CASSSRAGQPQHF
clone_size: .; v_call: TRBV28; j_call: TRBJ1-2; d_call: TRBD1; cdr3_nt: TGTGCCAGCAGTTTACCCTCTTCGGGACAGGGCTATGGCTACACCTTC; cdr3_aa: CASSLPSSGQGYGYTF
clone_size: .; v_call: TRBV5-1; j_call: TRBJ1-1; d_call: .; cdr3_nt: TGCGCCAGCAGCTTTTACGGCACTGAAGCTTTCTTT; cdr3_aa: CASSFYGTEAFF
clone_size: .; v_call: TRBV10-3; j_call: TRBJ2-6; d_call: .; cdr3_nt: TGTGCCATCAGGCCCGGGACAACTTCTGGGGCCAACGTCCTGACTTTC; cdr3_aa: CAIRPGTTSGANVLTF
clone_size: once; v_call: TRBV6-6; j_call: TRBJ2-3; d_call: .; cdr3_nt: TGTGCCAGCAGCCGGGGGACAGATACGCAGTATTTT; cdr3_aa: CASSRGTDTQYF
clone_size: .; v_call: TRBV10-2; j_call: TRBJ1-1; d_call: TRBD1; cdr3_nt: TGCGCCAGCAGTGTACAGGGGCAAAACACTGAAGCTTTCTTT; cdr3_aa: CASSVQGQNTEAFF
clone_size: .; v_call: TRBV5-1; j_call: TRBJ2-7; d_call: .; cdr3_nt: TGCGCCAGCAGCGAACAGGGTGTAGTAGCCTACGAGCAGTACTTC; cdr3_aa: CASSEQGVVAYEQYF
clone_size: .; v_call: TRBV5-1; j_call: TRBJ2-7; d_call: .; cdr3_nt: TGCGCCAGCAGCCAAGACCCGACAGCTCCCTACGAGCAGTACTTC; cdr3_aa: CASSQDPTAPYEQYF
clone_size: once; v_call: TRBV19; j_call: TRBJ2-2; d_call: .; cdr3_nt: TGTGCCAGTAGTACCGGACAGAGCACCGGGGAGCTGTTTTTT; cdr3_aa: CASSTGQSTGELFF
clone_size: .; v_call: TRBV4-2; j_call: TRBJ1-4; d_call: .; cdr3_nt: TGTGCCAGCAGCCAAGACGGGTCCGCAACTAATGAAAAACTGTTTTTT; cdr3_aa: CASSQDGSATNEKLFF